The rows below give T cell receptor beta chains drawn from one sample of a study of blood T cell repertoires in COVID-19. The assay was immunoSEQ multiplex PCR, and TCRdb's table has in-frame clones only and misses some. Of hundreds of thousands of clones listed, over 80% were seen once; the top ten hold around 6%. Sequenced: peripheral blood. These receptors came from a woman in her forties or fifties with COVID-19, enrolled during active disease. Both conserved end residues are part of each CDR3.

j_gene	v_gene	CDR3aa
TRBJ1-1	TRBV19	CASSIAVAGQGLLEAFF
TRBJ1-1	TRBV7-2	CASSQLWTGNTEAFF
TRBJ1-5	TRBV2	CASSELRQGHQPQHF
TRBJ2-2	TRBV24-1	CATSDQPRTGSSSTGELFF
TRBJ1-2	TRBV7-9	CASSLDWQAEGYTF
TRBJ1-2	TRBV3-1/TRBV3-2	CASSFERRVGYTF
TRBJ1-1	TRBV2	CASSTTVNTEAFF
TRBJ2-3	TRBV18	CASSPPTGLSVSTDTQYF
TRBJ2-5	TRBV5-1	CASSLAGSTRSGETQYF
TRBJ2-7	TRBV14	CASSRTGQPYEQYF
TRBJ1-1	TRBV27	CASSFGGNTEAFF
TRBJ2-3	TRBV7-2	CASSELAGTTDTQYF
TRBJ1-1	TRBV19	CASSISPTQMNTEAFF
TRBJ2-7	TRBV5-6	CASSLGRLDYEQYF
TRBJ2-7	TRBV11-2	CASSSSGLHYEQYF
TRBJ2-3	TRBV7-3	CASSLMGVGTDTQYF
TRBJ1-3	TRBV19	CASSLQGTGNTIYF
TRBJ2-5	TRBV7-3	CASSPGTSGTETQYF
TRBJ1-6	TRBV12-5	CASGLPIGQGPYNSPLHF
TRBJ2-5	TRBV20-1	CSASLSGRDSRETQYF
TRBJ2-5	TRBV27	CASSLQWQAQETQYF
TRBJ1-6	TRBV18	CASSPLGEVGSPLHF
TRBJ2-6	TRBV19	CASRGTGNSGANVLTF
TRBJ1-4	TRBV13	CASSFSGTATNEKLFF
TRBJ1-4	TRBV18	CASSQGQGTNEKLFF
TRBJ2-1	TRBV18	CASSQRDNEQFF
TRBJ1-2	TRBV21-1	CASSARTGAPYGYTF
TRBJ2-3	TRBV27	CASSSGDTQYF
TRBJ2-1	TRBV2	CASMGLRAGVYNEQFF